The 29 T cell receptor beta chains listed next were all sequenced from one sample in a study of shared T cell receptors in the human thymus. This table comes from immunoSEQ multiplex PCR, and its TCRdb copy is limited to in-frame clones, with some not included. The repertoire holds 500,000 to 750,000 clones, with roughly 88% as singletons. These data also formed part of another study, on human thymus T cells.

Sequences were obtained from thymocytes. The source of these receptors is a boy less than two years old with a congenital heart defect.

V gene TRBV11-2 combines with J gene TRBJ2-1; 14 bases are shared with TRBD2. The CDR3 contains 19 residues. Germline V lookup: CDR1 SGHAT, CDR2 FQNNGV. Trimming at V came to 5 bases and at J to 3 bases, leaving 12 bases not matched to a gene. The DNA of the CDR3 is TGTGCCAGCAGCCCTCGCCCCGGGACTAGCGGGAGTCGCTACAATGAGCAGTTCTTC. Protein: CASSPRPGTSGSRYNEQFF.

V is TRBV4-3 and J is TRBJ2-7, with TRBD1 matching 10 bases. The trim removed 0 bases at V and 2 bases at J, leaving 13 bases unmatched. Germline V gene lookup returns CDR1 LGHNA and CDR2 YSLEER. CDR3 length: 19 amino acids. The CDR3 loop is CASSQERDRGLAGPYEQYF. The DNA of the CDR3 is TGCGCCAGCAGCCAAGAAAGGGACAGGGGTTTAGCGGGACCCTACGAGCAGTACTTC.

This rearrangement joins TRBV18 to TRBJ2-4; D may be TRBD2 (6 bases). V lost 2 bases to trimming and J lost 0 bases, with 11 bases between them. Germline V gene data show CDR1 as KGHSH and CDR2 as LQKENI. CDR3 length: 16 amino acids. The CDR3 nucleotides read TGTGCCAGCTCACCAGGCGGGCGGGGAGCCAAAAACATTCAGTACTTC. It yields the protein CASSPGGRGAKNIQYF.

This clone showed up just a few times. The J gene is TRBJ2-7, the V gene TRBV25-1; TRBD1 matches at 9 bases. Germline V CDR1 and CDR2: MGHDK, SYGVNS. The CDR3 contains 16 residues. J lost 1 base, V lost 0 bases, and 4 bases had no gene match. DNA for the CDR3: TGTGCCAGCAGTGAATACAGGACAGGGGTATCCTACGAGCAGTACTTC. This sequence encodes CASSEYRTGVSYEQYF.

This rearrangement joins TRBV19 to TRBJ2-5, with D hard to call. The CDR3 is made up of 15 amino acids. V was trimmed by 4 bases and J by 2 bases, leaving 14 bases between them. Germline CDR1 reads LNHDA; CDR2 reads SQIVND (reference sequence). The CDR3 region is CASSTSLRQQETQYF. DNA of the CDR3: TGTGCCAGTAGTACCTCACTGCGGCAGCAAGAGACCCAGTACTTC.

The chain employs TRBV25-1 and TRBJ2-2; 7 nucleotides line up with TRBD1. This CDR3 comprises 16 residues. CDR1 and CDR2 from the germline V gene are MGHDK and SYGVNS. Trimming cost V 1 base and J 4 bases; bases outside gene matches: 6. The CDR3, as DNA: TGTGCCAGCAGTGAATTGGGGACAGAGAGCACCGGGGAGCTGTTTTTT. It specifies CASSELGTESTGELFF.

The chain combines TRBV6-5 with TRBJ2-1, with a tentative D call TRBD2 (6 bases). V was clipped by 4 bases and J by 0 bases, with 13 bases between them. The CDR3 length is 16 residues. Germline-derived CDR1 and CDR2 are MNHEY and SVGAGI. CDR3 coding DNA: TGTGCCAGCAGTTGCCCGTGCGGGATCTCCTACAATGAGCAGTTCTTC. This gives the protein CASSCPCGISYNEQFF.

The chain uses TRBV6-1 and TRBJ2-7; a weak D match, TRBD2 (6 bases). V gave up 8 bases and J gave up 2 bases, with 16 bases separating them. Germline lookup yields CDR1 MNHNS and CDR2 SASEGT. This CDR3 contains 14 residues. CDR3 in DNA: TGTGCCAGCGCGGGGACTGACCGACCCTACGAGCAGTACTTC. Translation gives CASAGTDRPYEQYF.

The chain has TRBV20-1 and TRBJ2-7, with TRBD1 matching over 7 bases. In germline, CDR1 is DFQATT, CDR2 SNEGSKA (reference sequence). CDR3 length: 11 residues. The junction had 5 bases not matched to a gene; V was cut back by 6 bases and J by 6 bases. The CDR3 coding sequence is TGCAGTGCGGAGACAGGGACCGAGCAGTACTTC. It yields the protein CSAETGTEQYF.

Here the CDR3 DNA reads TGTGCCAGCAGTCCAGAGGGACAGGGTGAATTCTACGAGCAGTACTTC. Its protein product is CASSPEGQGEFYEQYF. The chain recombines TRBV28 with TRBJ2-7; 9 bases fit TRBD1. V lost 5 bases and J lost 3; bases outside the gene matches: 11. In germline, CDR1 is MDHEN, CDR2 SYDVKM. The CDR3 spans 16 residues.

This sequence joins TRBV5-1 and TRBJ2-5, with 8 bases aligning to TRBD2. Germline CDR1 is SGHRS and CDR2 is YFSETQ. CDR3 length: 16 amino acids. After removal of 0 bases from V and 2 bases from J, the junction contained 6 bases not matched to a gene. The CDR3 sequence is CASSLDPSGLQETQYF. DNA for the CDR3: TGCGCCAGCAGCTTGGATCCTAGCGGGTTACAAGAGACCCAGTACTTC. The full variable domain, in which reference TRBV5-1 and TRBJ2-5 provide the parts outside the CDR3, is KAGVTQTPRYLIKTRGQQVTLSCSPISGHRSVSWYQQTPGQGLQFLFEYFSETQRNKGNFPGRFSGRQFSNSRSEMNVSTLELGDSALYLCASSLDPSGLQETQYFGPGTRLLVL.

This chain joins TRBV18 and TRBJ2-1; D is possibly TRBD2 (5 bases). V dropped 4 bases and J dropped 2 bases, with 18 bases sitting between them. The CDR3 is made up of 17 amino acids. Germline V CDR1 and CDR2: KGHSH, LQKENI. The DNA of the CDR3 is TGTGCCAGCTCACAACCGCACGGGGTGTTAGCCTACAATGAGCAGTTCTTC. Amino acids: CASSQPHGVLAYNEQFF.

The chain uses TRBV6-5 and TRBJ2-7; D is undetermined. Per the germline V gene, CDR1 is MNHEY and CDR2 is SVGAGI. The CDR3 contains 14 residues. Trimming shortened V by 5 bases and J by 5 bases, and 16 bases separated the two germline ends. The CDR3 nucleotides are TGTGCCAGCAGTCTACAACAGAAATTTAACGAGCAGTACTTC. Amino acid sequence: CASSLQQKFNEQYF.

The chain has TRBV9 and TRBJ2-7; 7 bases are a match to TRBD1. CDR3 length: 16 amino acids. Germline values: CDR1 SGDLS, CDR2 YYNGEE. V lost 0 bases, J lost 4 bases, and 10 bases stayed unmatched. The CDR3 sequence is CASSVAASGTDYEQYF. The CDR3 DNA follows: TGTGCCAGCAGCGTAGCCGCTTCCGGGACAGATTACGAGCAGTACTTC.

This chain joins TRBV4-2 and TRBJ2-5, with TRBD2 identical over 9 bases. With V trimmed by 3 bases and J by 2 bases, 10 bases remained unmatched. The germline gives CDR1 LGHNA, CDR2 YNFKEQ. The CDR3 is 17 residues long. Here the CDR3 reads CASSHPKGLALQETQYF. In DNA form, the CDR3 reads TGTGCCAGCAGCCACCCCAAGGGACTAGCCCTACAAGAGACCCAGTACTTC.

This chain connects TRBV5-4 to TRBJ2-5, with 12 bases fitting TRBD2. CDR1 and CDR2 from the germline V gene are SGHNT and YYREEE (reference sequence). The CDR3 is 18 amino acids. V dropped 4 bases and J dropped 5; count of bases not matched to a gene: 15. CDR3 sequence reads: CASSRRTSGNSWGETQYF. CDR3 DNA: TGTGCCAGCAGCCGTCGGACTAGCGGGAACTCTTGGGGGGAGACCCAGTACTTC.

The rearrangement joins TRBV7-9 to TRBJ2-7; 7 bases are a match to TRBD2. The CDR3 has 11 residues. J gave up 12 bases and V 6 bases, and 8 bases lay outside the gene matches. The germline V gene has CDR1 SEHNR and CDR2 FQNEAQ (reference sequence). In nucleotides, the CDR3 is TGTGCCAGCAGTCCACAATCGGGAGGGTACTTC. Its protein product is CASSPQSGGYF.

This chain links TRBV7-7 with TRBJ2-2; weak D call: TRBD2 (5 bases). Trimming removed 2 bases from V and 7 bases from J, with 26 bases in between. The germline V gene has CDR1 SSHAT and CDR2 FNYEAQ (reference sequence). This CDR3 is built from 19 residues. CDR3 sequence: CASSLSPPSYGSKGGELFF. DNA for the CDR3: TGTGCCAGCAGCTTATCTCCCCCCTCGTATGGGAGCAAAGGCGGGGAGCTGTTTTTT.

This clone was seen more than once but under ten times. The chain links TRBV6-1 to TRBJ1-2; D not resolved. The CDR3 has 12 amino acids. The V gene's germline CDR1 is MNHNS and CDR2 SASEGT. V lost 6 bases, J lost 0 bases, and 5 bases lay in between. The CDR3 sequence is CASRGANYGYTF. The CDR3 DNA reads as TGTGCCAGCAGGGGAGCTAACTATGGCTACACCTTC.

The CDR3 here is CASSHLAGEYEQYF. The CDR3 nucleotides are TGTGCCAGCAGCCATCTAGCGGGAGAGTACGAGCAGTACTTC. This sequence joins TRBV5-4 and TRBJ2-7; TRBD2 aligns across 10 bases. Germline CDR1 reads SGHNT; CDR2 reads YYREEE (reference sequence). Trimming removed 4 bases from V and 4 bases from J; junction bases left unmatched: 5. This CDR3 contains 14 residues.

The chain combines TRBV27 with TRBJ1-1; D unresolved. Germline CDR1 reads MNHEY; CDR2 reads SMNVEV (reference sequence). The V end lost 4 bases, the J end lost 1 base, and 4 bases lay between the germline ends. CDR3 length equals 12 residues. CDR3 region: CASSSSNTEAFF. The CDR3 coding sequence is TGTGCCAGCAGTTCCTCGAACACTGAAGCTTTCTTT.

The sample holds one count of this clone. This rearrangement joins TRBV30 to TRBJ1-1; 7 bases match TRBD1. The CDR3 has 12 amino acids. Germline CDR1 and CDR2: GTSNPN and SVGIG (reference sequence). V shed 3 bases, J shed 11 bases, and the junction held 9 bases outside the gene matches. The CDR3 is CAWRARGRAAFF. The CDR3, as DNA: TGTGCCTGGAGGGCGAGGGGGCGTGCGGCTTTCTTT.

This chain's CDR3 is CASSLFRNEQYF. In DNA, the CDR3 is TGTGCCAGCAGTTTATTCAGGAACGAGCAGTACTTC. This sequence joins TRBV28 and TRBJ2-7, with D uncertain. The CDR3 has 12 amino acids. The germline V gene encodes CDR1 MDHEN and CDR2 SYDVKM. V was cut by 1 base and J by 5 bases, with 6 bases left in between.

The genes are TRBV30 and TRBJ2-1; 9 positions match TRBD2. The length of the CDR3 is 16 residues. Germline CDR1 reads GTSNPN; CDR2 reads SVGIG (reference sequence). V gave up 1 base and J gave up 4 bases; unmatched junction bases: 8. CDR3 nucleotides: TGTGCCTGGAGTGCGGCCGGGACTAGCAAGTACAATGAGCAGTTCTTC. Translating gives CAWSAAGTSKYNEQFF.

The chain has TRBV7-3 and TRBJ2-2, with 11 bases that match TRBD2. Germline-derived CDR1 and CDR2 are SGHTA and FQGTGA. Unmatched junction bases numbered 4, after V lost 5 bases and J lost 5 bases. The CDR3 runs to 15 residues. In DNA form, the CDR3 reads TGTGCCAGCAGCCAGACTAGCGGGATAACCGGGGAGCTGTTTTTT. Protein: CASSQTSGITGELFF.

The chain combines TRBV30 with TRBJ1-3; 7 bases are shared with TRBD1. V gave up 3 bases and J gave up 3 bases; unmatched junction bases: 5. CDR3 length equals 14 residues. Germline V CDR1 and CDR2: GTSNPN, SVGIG (reference sequence). The CDR3 loop is CAWSVDRDGNTIYF. CDR3 in DNA: TGTGCCTGGAGCGTAGACAGGGATGGAAACACCATATATTTT.

V usage is TRBV19 and J usage is TRBJ2-5, with 8 nucleotides matching TRBD2. CDR3 length: 16 amino acids. The germline V gene has CDR1 LNHDA and CDR2 SQIVND (reference sequence). V shed 3 bases and J 5 bases; nucleotides not matched to a gene: 11. The CDR3 DNA sequence: TGTGCCAGTAGTATCGCTAGCGGGTATGAGGAGGAGACCCAGTACTTC. It translates to CASSIASGYEEETQYF. Full variable domain (outside the CDR3, taken from reference TRBV19 and TRBJ2-5): DGGITQSPKYLFRKEGQNVTLSCEQNLNHDAMYWYRQDPGQGLRLIYYSQIVNDFQKGDIAEGYSVSREKKESFPLTVTSAQKNPTAFYLCASSIASGYEEETQYFGPGTRLLVL.

The chain employs TRBV4-3 and TRBJ1-2, with D possibly matching TRBD1 (6 bases). CDR3 length equals 13 residues. V lost 4 bases and J 6 bases, leaving 12 bases between the germline ends. The germline CDR1 and CDR2 sequences are LGHNA and YSLEER. The CDR3: CASSPAQGHGYTF. The DNA for the CDR3 is TGCGCCAGCAGCCCGGCGCAGGGGCATGGCTACACCTTC.

The chain uses TRBV11-2 and TRBJ1-2; D perhaps matches TRBD1 (5 bases). This CDR3 spans 13 amino acids. V was clipped by 5 bases and J by 8 bases, with 15 bases between them. The germline V gene encodes CDR1 SGHAT and CDR2 FQNNGV. As DNA, the CDR3 is TGTGCCAGCAGCCTCCCACGGGGGATGGGCTACACCTTC. It encodes CASSLPRGMGYTF.